This entry is about one T cell receptor beta chain. Its target is unknown. These data are taken from a study of OX40 agonist ivuxolimab in advanced cancers. The overall study: The dose-escalation cohort had hepatocellular carcinoma, melanoma, renal cell or head and neck cancer. Under the entry rules, prior anti-PD-1, anti-PD-L1 or anti-CTLA-4 therapy was allowed, and roughly 39% had some. Partial responses were achieved by three patients, of whom one had hepatocellular carcinoma and two had cutaneous melanoma.

General study results and limits: Undetermined was the antigen specificity of the expanded peripheral T cells.

Germline V gene data show CDR1 as SGHAT and CDR2 as FQNNGV. V was trimmed by 1 base and J by 3 bases, leaving 12 bases between them. The CDR3 contains 16 residues. Repertoires were generated with immunoSEQ multiplex PCR, while TCRdb's copy carries only in-frame clones and drops some. This sample has 100,000 or so clones, with roughly 94% found just once. The chain joins TRBV11-2 to TRBJ1-4; D is uncertain. This TCR was sampled from an adult with an advanced solid tumor such as melanoma, head and neck, liver or kidney cancer. Sequencing used CD4+ or CD8+ T cells sorted from blood, obtained in a trial of the OX40 agonist ivuxolimab. In DNA form, the CDR3 reads TGTGCCAGCAGCTTAGGGTTGAACTCCCCTAATGAAAAACTGTTTTTT. This encodes CASSLGLNSPNEKLFF.